The clone carrying this TCR beta chain was seen only a few times. Its specificity is not known. A read error may explain this, as a much larger clone is one base away. These data come from a study of T cells in Graves' hyperthyroidism and ophthalmopathy. Patients were excluded because of uncontrolled infection, other autoimmune disease, pregnancy or lactation. Orbital computed tomography, thyroid ultrasound, serum thyroxine and TRAb, and clinical symptoms together informed the diagnoses. Germline values: CDR1 DFQATT, CDR2 SNEGSKA (reference sequence). Germline trimming cut 6 bases from V and 2 bases from J; bases unmatched to any gene: 11. The CDR3 totals 15 residues. Study conclusions and caveats: Classification by a 13 V-J model distinguished ophthalmopathy from stable hyperthyroidism.

TCR beta CDR3 regions were amplified from RNA transcripts. Primed by the HTBI set, a first-round RT-PCR was run on the TCR CDR3. Via MiXCR, TCRdb re-called the multiplex PCR reads, giving one row per CDR3 protein. This table holds about 500,000 distinct CDR3 sequences, more than 15% found once. The chain combines TRBV20-1 with TRBJ2-5, with 8 nucleotides matching TRBD1. What was sequenced was blood. The clonotype originates from a woman aged 18-30 years with Graves' ophthalmopathy. CDR3 sequence (DNA): TGCAGTGCAAACGCCCGACAGGGGTCACAAGAGACCCAGTACTTC. Its translation is CSANARQGSQETQYF.